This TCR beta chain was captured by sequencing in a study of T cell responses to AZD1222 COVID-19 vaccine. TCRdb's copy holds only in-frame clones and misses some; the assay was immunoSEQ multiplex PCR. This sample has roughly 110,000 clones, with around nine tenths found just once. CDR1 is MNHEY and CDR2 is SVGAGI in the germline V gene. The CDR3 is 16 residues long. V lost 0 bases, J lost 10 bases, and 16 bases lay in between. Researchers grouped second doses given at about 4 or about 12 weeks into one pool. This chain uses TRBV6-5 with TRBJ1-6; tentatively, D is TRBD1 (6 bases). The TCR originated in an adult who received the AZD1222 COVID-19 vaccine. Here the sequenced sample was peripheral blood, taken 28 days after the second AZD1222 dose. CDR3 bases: TGTGCCAGCAGTTACTCCGACACAGGGACGGACTCACCCCTCCACTTT. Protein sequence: CASSYSDTGTDSPLHF.